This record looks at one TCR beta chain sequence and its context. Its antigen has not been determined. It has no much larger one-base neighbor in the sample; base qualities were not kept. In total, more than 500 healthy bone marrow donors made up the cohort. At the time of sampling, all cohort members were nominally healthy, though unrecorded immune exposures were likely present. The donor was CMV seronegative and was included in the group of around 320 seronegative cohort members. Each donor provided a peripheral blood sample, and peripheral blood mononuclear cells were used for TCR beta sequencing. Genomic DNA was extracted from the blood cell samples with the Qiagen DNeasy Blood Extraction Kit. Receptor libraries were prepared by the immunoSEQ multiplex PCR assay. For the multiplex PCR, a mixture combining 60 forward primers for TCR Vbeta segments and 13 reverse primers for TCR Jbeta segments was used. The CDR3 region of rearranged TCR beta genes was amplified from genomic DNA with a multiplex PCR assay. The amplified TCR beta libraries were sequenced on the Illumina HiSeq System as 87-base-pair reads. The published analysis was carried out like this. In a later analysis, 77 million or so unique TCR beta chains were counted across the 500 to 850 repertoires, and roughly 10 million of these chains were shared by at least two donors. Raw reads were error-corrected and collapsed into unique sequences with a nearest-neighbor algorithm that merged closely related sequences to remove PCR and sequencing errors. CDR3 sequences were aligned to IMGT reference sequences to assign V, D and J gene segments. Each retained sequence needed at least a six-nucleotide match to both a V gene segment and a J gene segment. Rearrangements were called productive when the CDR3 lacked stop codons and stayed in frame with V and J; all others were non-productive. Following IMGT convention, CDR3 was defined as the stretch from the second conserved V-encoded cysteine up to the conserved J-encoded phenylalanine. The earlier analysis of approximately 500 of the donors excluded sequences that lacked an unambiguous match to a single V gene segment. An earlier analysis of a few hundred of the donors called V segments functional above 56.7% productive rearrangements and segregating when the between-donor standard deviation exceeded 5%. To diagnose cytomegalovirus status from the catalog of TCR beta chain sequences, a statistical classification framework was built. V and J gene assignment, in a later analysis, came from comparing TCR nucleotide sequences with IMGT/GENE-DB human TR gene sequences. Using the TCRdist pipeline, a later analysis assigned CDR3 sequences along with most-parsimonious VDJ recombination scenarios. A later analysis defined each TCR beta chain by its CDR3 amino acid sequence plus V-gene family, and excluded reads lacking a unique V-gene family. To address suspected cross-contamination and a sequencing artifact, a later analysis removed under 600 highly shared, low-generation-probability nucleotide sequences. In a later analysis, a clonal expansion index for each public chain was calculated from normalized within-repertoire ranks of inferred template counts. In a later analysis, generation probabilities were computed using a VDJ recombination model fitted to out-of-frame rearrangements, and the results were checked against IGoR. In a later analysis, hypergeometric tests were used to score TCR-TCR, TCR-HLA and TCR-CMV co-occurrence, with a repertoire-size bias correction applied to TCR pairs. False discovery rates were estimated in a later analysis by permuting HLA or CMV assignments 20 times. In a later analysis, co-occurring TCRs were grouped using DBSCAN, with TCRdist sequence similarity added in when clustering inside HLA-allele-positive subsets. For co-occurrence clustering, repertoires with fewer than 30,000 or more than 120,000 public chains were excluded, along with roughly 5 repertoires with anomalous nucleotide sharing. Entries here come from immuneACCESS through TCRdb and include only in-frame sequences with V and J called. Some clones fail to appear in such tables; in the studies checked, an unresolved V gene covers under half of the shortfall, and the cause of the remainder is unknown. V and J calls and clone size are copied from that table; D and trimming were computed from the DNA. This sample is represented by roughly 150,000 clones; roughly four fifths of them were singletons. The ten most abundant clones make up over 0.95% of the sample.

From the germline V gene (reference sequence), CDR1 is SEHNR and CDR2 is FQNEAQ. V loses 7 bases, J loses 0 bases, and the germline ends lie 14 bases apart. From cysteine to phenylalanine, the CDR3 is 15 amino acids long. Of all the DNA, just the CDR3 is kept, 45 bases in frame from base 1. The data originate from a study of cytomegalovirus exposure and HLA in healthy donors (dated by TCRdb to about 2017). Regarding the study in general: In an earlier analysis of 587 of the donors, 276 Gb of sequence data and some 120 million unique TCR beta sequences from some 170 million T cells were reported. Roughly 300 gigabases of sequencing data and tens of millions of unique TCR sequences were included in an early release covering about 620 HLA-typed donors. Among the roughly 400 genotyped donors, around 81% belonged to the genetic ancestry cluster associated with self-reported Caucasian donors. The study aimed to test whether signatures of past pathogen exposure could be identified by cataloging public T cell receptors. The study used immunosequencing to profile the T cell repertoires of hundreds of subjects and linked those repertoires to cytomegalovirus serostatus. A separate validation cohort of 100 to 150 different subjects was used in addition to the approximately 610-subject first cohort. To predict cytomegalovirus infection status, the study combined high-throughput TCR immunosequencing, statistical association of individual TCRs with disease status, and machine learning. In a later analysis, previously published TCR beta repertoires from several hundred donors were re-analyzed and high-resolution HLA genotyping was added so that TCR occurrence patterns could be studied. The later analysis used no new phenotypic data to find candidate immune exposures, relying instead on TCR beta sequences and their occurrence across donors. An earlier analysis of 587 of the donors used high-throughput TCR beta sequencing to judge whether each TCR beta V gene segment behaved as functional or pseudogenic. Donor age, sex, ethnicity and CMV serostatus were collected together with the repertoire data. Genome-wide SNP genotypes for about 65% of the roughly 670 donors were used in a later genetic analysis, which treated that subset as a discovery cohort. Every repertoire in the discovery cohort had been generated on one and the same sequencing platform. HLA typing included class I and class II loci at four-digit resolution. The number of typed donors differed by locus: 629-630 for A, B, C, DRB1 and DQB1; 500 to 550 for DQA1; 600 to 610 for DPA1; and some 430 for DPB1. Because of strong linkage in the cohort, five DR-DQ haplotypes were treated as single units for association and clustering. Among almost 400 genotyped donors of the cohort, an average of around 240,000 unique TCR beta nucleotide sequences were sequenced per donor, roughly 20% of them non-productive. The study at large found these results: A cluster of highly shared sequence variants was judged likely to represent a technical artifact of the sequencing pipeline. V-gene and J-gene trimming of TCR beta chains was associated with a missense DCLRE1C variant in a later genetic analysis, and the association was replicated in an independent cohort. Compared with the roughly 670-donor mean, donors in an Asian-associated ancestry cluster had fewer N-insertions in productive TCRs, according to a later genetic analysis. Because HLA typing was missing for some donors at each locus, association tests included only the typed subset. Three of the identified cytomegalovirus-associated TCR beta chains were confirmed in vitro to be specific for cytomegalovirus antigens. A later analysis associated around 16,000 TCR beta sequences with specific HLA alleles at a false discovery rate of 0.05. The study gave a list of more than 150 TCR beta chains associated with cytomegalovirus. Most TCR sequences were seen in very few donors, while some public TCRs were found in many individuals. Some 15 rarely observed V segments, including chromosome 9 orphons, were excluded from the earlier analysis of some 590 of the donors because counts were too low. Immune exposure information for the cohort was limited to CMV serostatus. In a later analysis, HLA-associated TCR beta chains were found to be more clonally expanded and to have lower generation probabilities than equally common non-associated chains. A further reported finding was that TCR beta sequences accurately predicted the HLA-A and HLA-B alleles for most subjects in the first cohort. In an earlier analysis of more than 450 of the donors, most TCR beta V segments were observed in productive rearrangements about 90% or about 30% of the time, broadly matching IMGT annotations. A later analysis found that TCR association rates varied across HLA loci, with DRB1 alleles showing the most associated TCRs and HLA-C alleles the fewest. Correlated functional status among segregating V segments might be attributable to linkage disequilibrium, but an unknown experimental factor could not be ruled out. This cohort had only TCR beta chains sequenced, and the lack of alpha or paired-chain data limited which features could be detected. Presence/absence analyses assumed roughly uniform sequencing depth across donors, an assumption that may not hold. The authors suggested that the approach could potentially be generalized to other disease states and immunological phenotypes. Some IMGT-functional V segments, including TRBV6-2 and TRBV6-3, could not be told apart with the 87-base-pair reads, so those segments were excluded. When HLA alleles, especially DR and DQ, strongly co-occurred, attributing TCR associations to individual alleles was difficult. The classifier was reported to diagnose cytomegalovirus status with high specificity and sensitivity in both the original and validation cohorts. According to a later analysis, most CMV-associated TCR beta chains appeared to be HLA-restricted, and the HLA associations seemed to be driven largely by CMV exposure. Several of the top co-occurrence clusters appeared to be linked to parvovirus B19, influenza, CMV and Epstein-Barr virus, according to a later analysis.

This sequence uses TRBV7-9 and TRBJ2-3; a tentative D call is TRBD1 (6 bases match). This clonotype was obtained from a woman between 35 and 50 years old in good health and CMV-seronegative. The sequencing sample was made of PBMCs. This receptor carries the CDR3 CASIRGTISTDTQYF. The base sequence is TGTGCCAGCATCAGGGGAACCATCAGCACAGATACGCAGTATTTT.